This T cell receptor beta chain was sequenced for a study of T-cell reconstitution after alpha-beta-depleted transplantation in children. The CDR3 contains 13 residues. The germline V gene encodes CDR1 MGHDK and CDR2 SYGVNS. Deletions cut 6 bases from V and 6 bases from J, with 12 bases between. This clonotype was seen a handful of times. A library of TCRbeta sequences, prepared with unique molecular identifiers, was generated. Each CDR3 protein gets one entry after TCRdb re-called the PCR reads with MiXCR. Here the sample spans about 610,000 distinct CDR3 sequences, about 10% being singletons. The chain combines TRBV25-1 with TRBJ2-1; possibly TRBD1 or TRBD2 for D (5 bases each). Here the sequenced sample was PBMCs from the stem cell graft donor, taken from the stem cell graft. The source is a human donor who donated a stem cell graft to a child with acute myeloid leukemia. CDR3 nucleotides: TGTGCCAGCAGGGTCAATGGGGGCAATGAGCAGTTCTTC. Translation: CASRVNGGNEQFF. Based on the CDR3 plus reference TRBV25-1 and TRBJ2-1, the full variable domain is EADIYQTPRYLVIGTGKKITLECSQTMGHDKMYWYQQDPGMELHLIHYSYGVNSTEKGDLSSESTVSRIRTEHFPLTLESARPSHTSQYLCASRVNGGNEQFFGPGTRLTVL.